In this sample, the clone carrying this T cell receptor beta chain turned up a few times. Germline V gene lookup returns CDR1 LNHDA and CDR2 SQIVND (reference sequence). Trimming took 10 bases from V and 7 from J, leaving 17 bases between them. The CDR3 spans 13 residues. Time point here: blood at routine non-recurrence follow-up after resection. Material for sequencing was whole RNA from tumor, nontumor lung or frozen PBMC, left unsorted. This specimen belongs to a study of spatial heterogeneity in lung cancer. MiXCR, run by TCRdb on the 5' RACE reads, gives a single entry per CDR3 protein. The data contain about 52,000 distinct CDR3 sequences, 7.4% of them singletons.

This TCR was recovered from a female donor with early-stage non-small cell lung cancer. Sequencing was performed on PBMCs, taken at follow-up. The V call is TRBV19, the J call TRBJ2-4; D might be TRBD1 or TRBD2, each matching 5 bases. CDR3 residues: CATRRGPGNIQYF. The CDR3 DNA follows: TGTGCCACCCGACGGGGCCCCGGGAACATTCAGTACTTC.